These T cell receptor beta chains were read from a single sample in a study of shared clonotypes between healthy human individuals. The table came from immunoSEQ multiplex PCR; TCRdb's copy has only in-frame clones and leaves some out. The sample has about 1 million clones; 65% to 80% are singletons. The sequenced sample consisted of memory CD4+ T cells sorted from blood. The origin of the receptors is a man aged 18 to 30 in good health. The CDR3 runs from the conserved cysteine through the conserved F or W. D genes are given only for firm matches. Some rows have no size entry. The others give once, few or many, or a class for an expanded clone.

TRBV7-8	once	TRBJ1-2	-	CASSLGGDRLYTF	TGTGCCAGCAGCTTAGGAGGGGACCGACTCTACACCTTC
TRBV4-1	-	TRBJ1-2	TRBD1	CASSQEEGAGYGYTF	TGCGCCAGCAGCCAAGAAGAGGGGGCTGGCTATGGCTACACCTTC
TRBV4-1	few	TRBJ1-2	-	CASSQAGGGKGYGYTF	TGCGCCAGCAGCCAAGCGGGCGGGGGAAAGGGCTATGGCTACACCTTC
TRBV19	-	TRBJ2-7	-	CASSIKAGGYSYF	TGTGCCAGTAGTATAAAGGCAGGAGGCTACTCGTACTTC
TRBV7-2	-	TRBJ2-7	-	CASSSYPNEQYF	TGTGCCAGCAGCTCATACCCAAACGAGCAGTACTTC
TRBV10-1	-	TRBJ2-1	-	CASSSNSRSYNEQFF	TGCGCCAGCAGTTCGAACAGCCGCTCCTACAATGAGCAGTTCTTC
TRBV6-5	few	TRBJ2-7	TRBD1	CATQQGNEQYF	TGTGCCACCCAACAGGGGAACGAGCAGTACTTC
TRBV18	-	TRBJ2-5	TRBD2	CASSPRTSGSGETQYF	TGTGCCAGCTCACCACGTACTAGCGGGAGTGGGGAGACCCAGTACTTC
TRBV7-2	-	TRBJ1-1	-	CASSLGLGGVTEAFF	TGTGCCAGCAGCTTAGGTTTAGGGGGTGTGACTGAAGCTTTCTTT
TRBV6-1	-	TRBJ1-2	-	CASSETVPYGYTF	TGTGCCAGCAGTGAGACAGTCCCCTATGGCTACACCTTC
TRBV6-1	-	TRBJ2-1	TRBD2	CASSSQLARYNEQFF	TGTGCCAGCAGTTCCCAACTAGCGCGCTACAATGAGCAGTTCTTC
TRBV10-1	once	TRBJ2-7	-	CASSGGWAGNEQYF	TGCGCCAGCAGTGGAGGGTGGGCCGGGAACGAGCAGTACTTC
TRBV7-2	-	TRBJ2-3	-	CASSYSADTQYF	TGTGCCAGCAGCTATAGCGCAGATACGCAGTATTTT
TRBV28	-	TRBJ2-3	TRBD2	CASSSPRWGGGGTDTQYF	TGTGCCAGCAGTTCCCCGAGGTGGGGCGGGGGAGGCACAGATACGCAGTATTTT
TRBV5-1	-	TRBJ2-5	-	CASSLGQGQETQYF	TGCGCCAGCAGCTTGGGTCAGGGGCAAGAGACCCAGTACTTC
TRBV7-2	-	TRBJ1-2	-	CASSLTPGSQAAYHGYTF	TGTGCCAGCAGCTTGACCCCAGGCAGCCAAGCGGCTTATCATGGCTACACCTTC
TRBV19	few	TRBJ1-3	TRBD1	CASSAGQAINTIYF	TGTGCCAGTAGCGCGGGACAGGCCATAAACACCATATATTTT
TRBV5-1	-	TRBJ2-7	TRBD2	CASSYQTSGKYEQYF	TGCGCCAGCAGCTACCAGACTAGCGGGAAATACGAGCAGTACTTC
TRBV6-6	-	TRBJ1-5	TRBD1	CASRTGTGGNQPQHF	TGTGCCAGCAGAACCGGGACAGGGGGCAATCAGCCCCAGCATTTT
TRBV10-3	-	TRBJ1-5	-	CANGGDGNQPQHF	TGTGCCAACGGGGGGGATGGCAATCAGCCCCAGCATTTT
TRBV5-1	-	TRBJ2-3	-	CASSHWGGQSTDTQYF	TGCGCCAGCAGCCATTGGGGGGGACAGAGCACAGATACGCAGTATTTT
TRBV30	few	TRBJ1-5	TRBD1	CAWGQGSNQPQHF	TGTGCCTGGGGACAGGGAAGCAATCAGCCCCAGCATTTT
TRBV18	-	TRBJ1-1	TRBD1	CASSPPAGGSSEAFF	TGTGCCAGCTCACCACCTGCAGGGGGCTCCTCTGAAGCTTTCTTT
TRBV6-1	few	TRBJ1-1	-	CAGSQGGMNTEAFF	TGTGCCGGTTCCCAGGGAGGAATGAACACTGAAGCTTTCTTT
TRBV6-6	-	TRBJ2-5	TRBD2	CATMRGGVQETQYF	TGTGCCACGATGCGGGGGGGCGTCCAAGAGACCCAGTACTTC
TRBV14	-	TRBJ1-3	-	CASSQFEDTIYF	TGTGCCAGCAGCCAATTTGAGGACACCATATATTTT
TRBV4-1	-	TRBJ2-1	-	CASSREAGREQFF	TGCGCCAGCAGCCGGGAAGCGGGTCGGGAGCAGTTCTTC
TRBV27	-	TRBJ2-7	TRBD1	CASSFNRGNDYEQYF	TGTGCCAGCAGTTTTAACAGGGGAAATGATTACGAGCAGTACTTC
TRBV29-1	once	TRBJ2-5	-	CSVGRGSETQYF	TGCAGCGTTGGGAGGGGATCAGAGACCCAGTACTTC
TRBV5-1	many	TRBJ1-6	TRBD1	CASSSGQGNSPLHF	TGCGCCAGCAGCTCTGGACAGGGAAATTCACCCCTCCACTTT
TRBV7-2	-	TRBJ2-3	-	CASSLVGGISTDTQYF	TGTGCCAGCAGCTTAGTGGGCGGGATAAGCACAGATACGCAGTATTTT
TRBV4-3	-	TRBJ2-7	TRBD2	CASSQDLAGLYEQYF	TGCGCCAGCAGCCAAGATCTAGCGGGTCTTTACGAGCAGTACTTC
TRBV6-1	-	TRBJ1-6	-	CASMRGRDSPLHF	TGTGCCAGCATGAGAGGGAGAGATTCACCCCTCCACTTT
TRBV9	-	TRBJ1-2	-	CASSLSEGRDYGYTF	TGTGCCAGCAGCCTATCTGAGGGGCGAGACTATGGCTACACCTTC
TRBV10-3	once	TRBJ2-2	-	CAISGLEPGRTNTGELFF	TGTGCCATCAGCGGATTAGAGCCGGGACGCACGAACACCGGGGAGCTGTTTTTT
TRBV2	-	TRBJ1-2	-	CATSGINYGYTF	TGTGCCACCTCCGGGATCAACTATGGCTACACCTTC
TRBV4-1	few	TRBJ1-1	-	CASSLRRQINTEAFF	TGCGCCAGCAGCCTCCGTAGGCAGATAAACACTGAAGCTTTCTTT
TRBV30	-	TRBJ2-5	-	CAWNPGATRMDQYF	TGTGCCTGGAATCCGGGGGCCACCAGGATGGACCAGTACTTC
TRBV4-2	-	TRBJ1-6	-	CASSQDYGSSYNSPLHF	TGTGCCAGCAGCCAAGATTACGGGAGCTCCTATAATTCACCCCTCCACTTT
TRBV5-6	-	TRBJ2-3	-	CASSLRWTGTDTQYF	TGTGCCAGCAGCTTAAGATGGACAGGCACAGATACGCAGTATTTT
TRBV14	-	TRBJ2-7	-	CASSQVRYEQYF	TGTGCCAGCAGCCAAGTTAGATACGAGCAGTACTTC
TRBV5-1	-	TRBJ2-2	-	CASSLGAELGELFF	TGCGCCAGCAGCTTGGGAGCTGAACTCGGGGAGCTGTTTTTT
TRBV6-5	-	TRBJ1-4	-	CASSHGGSYEKLFF	TGTGCCAGCAGCCACGGGGGTAGTTATGAAAAACTGTTTTTT
TRBV10-1	many	TRBJ1-2	-	CASTTSLDTYGYTF	TGCGCCAGCACTACATCGCTCGACACCTATGGCTACACCTTC
TRBV2	once	TRBJ1-1	-	CASSAQTGYTEAFF	TGTGCCAGCAGTGCCCAAACGGGGTACACTGAAGCTTTCTTT
TRBV30	-	TRBJ2-5	TRBD2	CAFTRLAGGETQYF	TGTGCCTTTACGCGACTAGCGGGGGGGGAGACCCAGTACTTC
TRBV7-7	many	TRBJ1-6	-	CASSLGRGEENSPLHF	TGTGCTAGCAGCTTAGGGAGGGGAGAGGAAAATTCACCCCTCCACTTT
TRBV27	many	TRBJ2-3	-	CARPCHGHQTVPDTQYF	TGTGCCAGGCCGTGTCACGGGCATCAGACTGTCCCAGATACGCAGTATTTT
TRBV11-2	-	TRBJ2-3	-	CASSLALNTDTQYF	TGTGCCAGCAGCTTAGCCCTCAACACAGATACGCAGTATTTT
TRBV6-1	-	TRBJ2-7	-	CASTATASIYEQYF	TGTGCCAGCACCGCCACCGCTTCAATCTACGAGCAGTACTTC
TRBV6-1	-	TRBJ2-2	TRBD1	CASGRGPDTGELFF	TGTGCCAGCGGCAGGGGGCCGGACACCGGGGAGCTGTTTTTT
TRBV5-6	-	TRBJ2-4	TRBD2	CASSLDSGGSIQYF	TGTGCCAGCAGCTTAGATAGCGGGGGAAGCATTCAGTACTTC
TRBV5-1	-	TRBJ1-3	-	CASSPTAPSGNTIYF	TGCGCCAGCAGCCCGACAGCGCCATCTGGAAACACCATATATTTT